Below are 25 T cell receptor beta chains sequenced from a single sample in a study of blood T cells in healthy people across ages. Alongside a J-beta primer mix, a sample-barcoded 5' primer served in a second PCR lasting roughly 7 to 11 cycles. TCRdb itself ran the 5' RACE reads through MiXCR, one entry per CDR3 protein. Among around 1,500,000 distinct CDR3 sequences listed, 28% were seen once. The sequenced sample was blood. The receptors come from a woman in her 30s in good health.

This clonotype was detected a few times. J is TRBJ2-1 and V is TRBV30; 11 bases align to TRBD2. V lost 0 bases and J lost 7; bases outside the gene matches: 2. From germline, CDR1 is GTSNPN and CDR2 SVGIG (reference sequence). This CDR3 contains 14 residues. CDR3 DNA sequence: TGTGCCTGGAGTGTACTAGCGGGAGCTAATGAGCAGTTCTTC. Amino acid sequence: CAWSVLAGANEQFF. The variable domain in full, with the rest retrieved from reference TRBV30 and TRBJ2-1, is SQTIHQWPATLVQPVGSPLSLECTVEGTSNPNLYWYRQAAGRGLQLLFYSVGIGQISSEVPQNLSASRPQDRQFILSSKKLLLSDSGFYLCAWSVLAGANEQFFGPGTRLTVL.

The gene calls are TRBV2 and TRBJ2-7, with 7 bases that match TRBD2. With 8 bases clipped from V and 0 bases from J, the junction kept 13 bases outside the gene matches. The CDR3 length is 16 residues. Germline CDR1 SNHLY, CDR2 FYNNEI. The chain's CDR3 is CASLQAHSGGSYEQYF. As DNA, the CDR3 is TGTGCCAGCTTGCAAGCCCACTCGGGAGGCTCCTACGAGCAGTACTTC. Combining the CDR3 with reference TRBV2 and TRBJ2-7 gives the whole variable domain EPEVTQTPSHQVTQMGQEVILRCVPISNHLYFYWYRQILGQKVEFLVSFYNNEISEKSEIFDDQFSVERPDGSNFTLKIRSTKLEDSAMYFCASLQAHSGGSYEQYFGPGTRLTVT.

CDR3 in DNA: TGTGCCAGCAGTTACGTGCGCTCGGATACGCAGTATTTT. This codes for CASSYVRSDTQYF. The genes are TRBV2 and TRBJ2-3; no firm D call. Germline V CDR1 and CDR2: SNHLY, FYNNEI. Between the trimmed V and J ends, which lost 5 bases and 6 bases, there was a span of 12 bases. The CDR3 has 13 residues.

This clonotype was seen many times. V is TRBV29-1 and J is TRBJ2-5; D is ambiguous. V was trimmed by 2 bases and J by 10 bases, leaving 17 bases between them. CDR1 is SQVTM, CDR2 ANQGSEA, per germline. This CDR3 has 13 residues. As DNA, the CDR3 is TGCAGCGTTGAACCTCCTGGCCACCCAATCCAGTACTTC. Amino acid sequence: CSVEPPGHPIQYF.

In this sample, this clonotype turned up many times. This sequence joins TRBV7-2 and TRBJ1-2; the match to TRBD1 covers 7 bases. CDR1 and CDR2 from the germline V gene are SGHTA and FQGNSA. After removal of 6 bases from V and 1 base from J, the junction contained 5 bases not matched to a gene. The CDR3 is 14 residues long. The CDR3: CASSLQGINYGYTF. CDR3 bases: TGTGCCAGCAGTTTACAGGGGATTAACTATGGCTACACCTTC. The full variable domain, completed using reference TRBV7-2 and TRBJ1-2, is GAGVSQSPSNKVTEKGKDVELRCDPISGHTALYWYRQSLGQGLEFLIYFQGNSAPDKSGLPSDRFSAERTGGSVSTLTIQRTQQEDSAVYLCASSLQGINYGYTFGSGTRLTVV.

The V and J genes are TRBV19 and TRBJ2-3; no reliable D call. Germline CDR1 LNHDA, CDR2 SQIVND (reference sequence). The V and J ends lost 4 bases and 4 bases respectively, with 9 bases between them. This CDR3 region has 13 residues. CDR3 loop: CASSTSAPDTQYF. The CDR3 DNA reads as TGTGCCAGTAGTACCTCTGCCCCAGATACGCAGTATTTT.

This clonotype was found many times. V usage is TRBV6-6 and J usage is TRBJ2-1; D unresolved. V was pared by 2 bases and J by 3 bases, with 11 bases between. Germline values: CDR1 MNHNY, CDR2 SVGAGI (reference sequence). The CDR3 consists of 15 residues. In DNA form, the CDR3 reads TGTGCCAGCAGTTACCGCCAGGAGTACTACAATGAGCAGTTCTTC. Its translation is CASSYRQEYYNEQFF.

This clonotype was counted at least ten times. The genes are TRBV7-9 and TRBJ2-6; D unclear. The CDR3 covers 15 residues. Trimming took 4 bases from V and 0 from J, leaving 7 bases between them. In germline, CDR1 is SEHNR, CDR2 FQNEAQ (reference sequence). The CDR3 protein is CASSWAISGANVLTF. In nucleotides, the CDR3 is TGTGCCAGCAGCTGGGCAATCTCTGGGGCCAACGTCCTGACTTTC. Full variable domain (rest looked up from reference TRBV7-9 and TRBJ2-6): DTGVSQNPRHKITKRGQNVTFRCDPISEHNRLYWYRQTLGQGPEFLTYFQNEAQLEKSRLLSDRFSAERPKGSFSTLEIQRTEQGDSAMYLCASSWAISGANVLTFGAGSRLTVL.

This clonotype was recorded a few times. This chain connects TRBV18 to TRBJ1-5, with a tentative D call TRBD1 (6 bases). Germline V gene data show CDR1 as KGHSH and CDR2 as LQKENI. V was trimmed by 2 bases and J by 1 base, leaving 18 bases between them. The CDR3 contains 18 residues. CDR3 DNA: TGTGCCAGCTCACCAGAAATCATGGGTGGGGGCAGCAATCAGCCCCAGCATTTT. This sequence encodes CASSPEIMGGGSNQPQHF. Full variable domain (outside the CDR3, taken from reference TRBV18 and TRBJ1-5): NAGVMQNPRHLVRRRGQEARLRCSPMKGHSHVYWYRQLPEEGLKFMVYLQKENIIDESGMPKERFSAEFPKEGPSILRIQQVVRGDSAAYFCASSPEIMGGGSNQPQHFGDGTRLSIL.

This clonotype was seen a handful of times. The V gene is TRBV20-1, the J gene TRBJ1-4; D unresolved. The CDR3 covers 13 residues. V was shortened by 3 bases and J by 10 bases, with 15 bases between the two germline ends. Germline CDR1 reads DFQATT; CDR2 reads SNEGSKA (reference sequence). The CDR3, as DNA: TGCAGTGCTAGGGGAGAGGACGCGACAAAACTGTTTTTT. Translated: CSARGEDATKLFF.

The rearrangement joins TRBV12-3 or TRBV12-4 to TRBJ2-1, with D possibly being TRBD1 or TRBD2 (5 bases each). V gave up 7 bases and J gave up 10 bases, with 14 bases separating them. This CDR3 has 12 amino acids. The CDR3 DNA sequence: TGTGCCAGCACTCGGAGTGGGGACGAGCAGTTCTTC. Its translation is CASTRSGDEQFF.

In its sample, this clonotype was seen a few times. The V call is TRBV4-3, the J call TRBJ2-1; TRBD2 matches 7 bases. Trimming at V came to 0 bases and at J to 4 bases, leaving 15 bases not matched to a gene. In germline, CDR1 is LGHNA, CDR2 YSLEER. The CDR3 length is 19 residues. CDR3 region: CASSQDLSGLVNVYNEQFF. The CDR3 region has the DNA TGCGCCAGCAGCCAAGATCTTTCCGGACTAGTAAACGTATACAATGAGCAGTTCTTC.

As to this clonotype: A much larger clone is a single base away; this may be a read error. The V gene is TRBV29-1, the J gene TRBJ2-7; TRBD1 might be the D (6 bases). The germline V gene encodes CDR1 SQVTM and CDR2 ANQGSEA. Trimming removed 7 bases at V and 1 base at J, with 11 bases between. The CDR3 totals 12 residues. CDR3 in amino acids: CSGEDRSYEQYF. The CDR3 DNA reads TGCAGCGGTGAGGACAGATCCTACGAGCAGTACTTC.

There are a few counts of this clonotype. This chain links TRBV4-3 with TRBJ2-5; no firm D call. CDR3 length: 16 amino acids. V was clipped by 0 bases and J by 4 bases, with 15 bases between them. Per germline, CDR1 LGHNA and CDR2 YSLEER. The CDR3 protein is CASSQDLGPSLETQYF. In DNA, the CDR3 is TGCGCCAGCAGCCAAGATTTGGGCCCCTCCCTAGAGACCCAGTACTTC.

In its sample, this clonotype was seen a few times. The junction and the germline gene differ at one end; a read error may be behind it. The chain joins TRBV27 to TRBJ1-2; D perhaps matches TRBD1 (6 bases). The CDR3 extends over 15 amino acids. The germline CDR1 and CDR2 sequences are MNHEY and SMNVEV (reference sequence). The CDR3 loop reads CTSSPLRQGNYGYTF. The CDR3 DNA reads TGTACCAGCAGTCCCCTTCGGCAGGGGAACTATGGCTACACCTTC.

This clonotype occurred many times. In DNA form, the CDR3 reads TGCAGCGTTGTAGGACAGGGGGACATTCAGTACTTC. Translating gives CSVVGQGDIQYF. The chain links TRBV29-1 to TRBJ2-4; 10 bases are shared with TRBD1. The CDR3 extends over 12 amino acids. V lost 4 bases to trimming and J lost 8 bases; unmatched junction nucleotides: 2. The V gene's germline CDR1 is SQVTM and CDR2 ANQGSEA.

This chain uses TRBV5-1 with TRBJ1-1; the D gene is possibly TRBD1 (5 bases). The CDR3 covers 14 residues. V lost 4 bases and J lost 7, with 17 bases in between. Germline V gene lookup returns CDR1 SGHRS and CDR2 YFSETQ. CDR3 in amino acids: CASSPRQYVGEAFF. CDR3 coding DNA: TGCGCCAGCAGCCCCCGACAGTATGTGGGTGAAGCTTTCTTT. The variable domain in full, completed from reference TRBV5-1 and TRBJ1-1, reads KAGVTQTPRYLIKTRGQQVTLSCSPISGHRSVSWYQQTPGQGLQFLFEYFSETQRNKGNFPGRFSGRQFSNSRSEMNVSTLELGDSALYLCASSPRQYVGEAFFGQGTRLTVV.

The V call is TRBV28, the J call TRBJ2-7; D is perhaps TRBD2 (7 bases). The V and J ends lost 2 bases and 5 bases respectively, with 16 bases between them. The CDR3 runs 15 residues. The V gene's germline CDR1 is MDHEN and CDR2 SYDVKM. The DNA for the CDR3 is TGTGCCAGCAGTTTAGTAAGCAGGGGAGGGCACGAGCAGTACTTC. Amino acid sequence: CASSLVSRGGHEQYF. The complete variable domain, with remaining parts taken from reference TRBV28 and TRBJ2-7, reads DVKVTQSSRYLVKRTGEKVFLECVQDMDHENMFWYRQDPGLGLRLIYFSYDVKMKEKGDIPEGYSVSREKKERFSLILESASTNQTSMYLCASSLVSRGGHEQYFGPGTRLTVT.

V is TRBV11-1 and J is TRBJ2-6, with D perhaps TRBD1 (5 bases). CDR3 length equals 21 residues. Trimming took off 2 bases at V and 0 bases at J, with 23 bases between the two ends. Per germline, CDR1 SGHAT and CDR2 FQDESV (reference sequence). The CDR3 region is CASSLLIPGSTESSGANVLTF. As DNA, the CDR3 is TGTGCCAGCAGCTTACTCATCCCCGGATCGACAGAAAGCTCTGGGGCCAACGTCCTGACTTTC.

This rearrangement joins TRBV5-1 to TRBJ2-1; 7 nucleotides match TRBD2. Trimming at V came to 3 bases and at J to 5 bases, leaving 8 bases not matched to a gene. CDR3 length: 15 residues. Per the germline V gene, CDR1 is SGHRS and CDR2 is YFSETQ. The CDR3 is CASSSGTTRDNEQFF. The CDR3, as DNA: TGCGCCAGCAGCTCCGGGACTACGCGAGACAATGAGCAGTTCTTC.

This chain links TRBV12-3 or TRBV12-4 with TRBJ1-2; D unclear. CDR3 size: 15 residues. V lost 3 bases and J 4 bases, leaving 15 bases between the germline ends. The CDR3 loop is CASSFGMPSFYGYTF. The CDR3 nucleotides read TGTGCCAGCAGTTTCGGTATGCCAAGCTTCTATGGCTACACCTTC.

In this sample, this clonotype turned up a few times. CDR3 loop: CASSQSYDYGYTF. The CDR3 DNA reads TGTGCCAGCAGCCAAAGTTATGACTATGGCTACACCTTC. V and J are TRBV14 and TRBJ1-2; D not certain. The V and J ends lost 2 bases and 3 bases respectively, with 7 bases between them. Germline CDR1 and CDR2: SGHDN and FVKESK. The length of the CDR3 is 13 residues.

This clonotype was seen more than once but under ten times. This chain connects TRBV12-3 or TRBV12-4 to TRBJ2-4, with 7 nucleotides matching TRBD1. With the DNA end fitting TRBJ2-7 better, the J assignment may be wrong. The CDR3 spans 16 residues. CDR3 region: CASSPLGQLPGNEQYF. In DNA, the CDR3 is TGTGCCAGCAGTCCCCTGGGACAGCTACCAGGCAACGAGCAGTACTTC.

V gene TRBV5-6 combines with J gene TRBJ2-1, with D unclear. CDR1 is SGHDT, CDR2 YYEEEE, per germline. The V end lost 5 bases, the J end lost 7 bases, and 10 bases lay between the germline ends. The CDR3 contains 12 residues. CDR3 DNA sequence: TGTGCCAGCAGAAGCCTGGGGAATGAGCAGTTCTTC. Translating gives CASRSLGNEQFF.

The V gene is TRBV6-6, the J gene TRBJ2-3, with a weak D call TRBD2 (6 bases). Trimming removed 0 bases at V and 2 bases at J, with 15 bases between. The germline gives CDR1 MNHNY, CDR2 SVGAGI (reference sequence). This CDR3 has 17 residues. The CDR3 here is CASSYSGGRSATDTQYF. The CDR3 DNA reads TGTGCCAGCAGTTACTCCGGGGGTAGATCGGCCACAGATACGCAGTATTTT.